This T cell receptor beta chain was observed in a study of CD8 T cells in Susac syndrome. Random hexamers were used to reverse transcribe an amount of about 0.5 to 1 ug RNA. TCRdb fed the immunoSEQ multiplex PCR reads into MiXCR, producing one record per CDR3 protein. The sample holds 140,000 to 150,000 distinct CDR3 sequences, roughly 95% seen once. The TCR sequence derives from a human donor in good health. The sequenced material came from CD4+ T cells from PBMCs.

In DNA, the CDR3 is TGCGCCAGCAGCTTGGGGGATCCGTATCTTAGCAATCAGCCCCAGCATTTT. Amino acid sequence: CASSLGDPYLSNQPQHF. The genes are TRBV5-1 and TRBJ1-5; D is uncertain. From germline, CDR1 is SGHRS and CDR2 YFSETQ. CDR3 length: 17 amino acids. V dropped 0 bases and J dropped 0 bases, with 13 bases sitting between them.